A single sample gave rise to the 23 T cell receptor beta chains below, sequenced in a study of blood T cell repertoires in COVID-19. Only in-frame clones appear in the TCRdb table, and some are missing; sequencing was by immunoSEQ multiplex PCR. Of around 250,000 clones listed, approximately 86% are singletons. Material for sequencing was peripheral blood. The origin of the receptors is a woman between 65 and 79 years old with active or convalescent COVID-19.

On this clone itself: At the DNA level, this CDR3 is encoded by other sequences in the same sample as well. Here the CDR3 reads CASSRGGADTQYF. For the CDR3, the DNA is TGTGCCAGCAGTCGGGGGGGCGCAGATACGCAGTATTTT. The rearrangement uses TRBV6-5 and TRBJ2-3, with 8 bases lining up with TRBD2. This CDR3 has 13 amino acids. Looked up from germline, CDR1 is MNHEY and CDR2 is SVGAGI. V was clipped by 5 bases and J by 4 bases; unmatched bases: 2.

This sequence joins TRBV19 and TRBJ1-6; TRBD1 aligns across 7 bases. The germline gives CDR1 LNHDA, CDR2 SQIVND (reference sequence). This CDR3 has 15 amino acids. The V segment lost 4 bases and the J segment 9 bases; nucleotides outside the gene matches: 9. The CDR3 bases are TGTGCCAGTAGTACCACCCACAGGGGTATTTCACCCCTCCACTTT. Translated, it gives CASSTTHRGISPLHF.

The CDR3 sequence is CASNFQSGGGTDTQYF. In nucleotides, the CDR3 is TGTGCCAGCAACTTCCAGAGCGGGGGGGGGACAGATACGCAGTATTTT. The rearrangement joins TRBV5-4 to TRBJ2-3; 10 nucleotides agree with TRBD2. V gave up 6 bases and J gave up 3 bases; unmatched junction bases: 10. Germline CDR1 SGHNT, CDR2 YYREEE (reference sequence). The CDR3 totals 16 residues.

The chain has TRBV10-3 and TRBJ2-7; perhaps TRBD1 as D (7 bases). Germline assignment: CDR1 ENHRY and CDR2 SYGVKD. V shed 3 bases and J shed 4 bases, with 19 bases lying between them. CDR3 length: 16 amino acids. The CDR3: CAISDPGGTSPYEQYF. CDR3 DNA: TGTGCCATCAGTGACCCAGGGGGGACATCACCTTACGAGCAGTACTTC.

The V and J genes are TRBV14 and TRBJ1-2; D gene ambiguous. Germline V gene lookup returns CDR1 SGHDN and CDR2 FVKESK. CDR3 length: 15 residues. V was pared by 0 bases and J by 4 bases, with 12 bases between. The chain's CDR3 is CASSQDLRVGYGYTF. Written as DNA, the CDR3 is TGTGCCAGCAGCCAAGATTTGAGGGTTGGCTATGGCTACACCTTC.

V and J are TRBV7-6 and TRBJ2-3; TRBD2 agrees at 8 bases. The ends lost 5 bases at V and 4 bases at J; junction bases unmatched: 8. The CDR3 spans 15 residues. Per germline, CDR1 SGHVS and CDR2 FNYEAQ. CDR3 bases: TGTGCCAGCAGCCGAGGGGCGGGGGGTGCAGATACGCAGTATTTT. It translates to CASSRGAGGADTQYF.

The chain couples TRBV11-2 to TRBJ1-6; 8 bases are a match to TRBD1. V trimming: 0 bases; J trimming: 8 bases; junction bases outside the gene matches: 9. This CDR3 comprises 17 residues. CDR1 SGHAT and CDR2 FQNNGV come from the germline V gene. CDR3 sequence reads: CASSLEPTHRGDSPLHF. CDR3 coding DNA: TGTGCCAGCAGCTTAGAACCCACTCACAGGGGGGATTCACCCCTCCACTTT. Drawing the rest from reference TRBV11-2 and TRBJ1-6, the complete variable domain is EAGVAQSPRYKIIEKRQSVAFWCNPISGHATLYWYQQILGQGPKLLIQFQNNGVVDDSQLPKDRFSAERLKGVDSTLKIQPAKLEDSAVYLCASSLEPTHRGDSPLHFGNGTRLTVT.

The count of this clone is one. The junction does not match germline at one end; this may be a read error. CDR3 protein: CASSFRGGNGTEAFF. In DNA, the CDR3 is TGTGCTAGCAGCTTCCGGGGGGGCAATGGCACTGAAGCTTTCTTT. J is TRBJ1-1 and V is TRBV7-7, with D perhaps TRBD1 (6 bases). The germline CDR1 and CDR2 sequences are SSHAT and FNYEAQ (reference sequence). There are 15 residues in the CDR3.

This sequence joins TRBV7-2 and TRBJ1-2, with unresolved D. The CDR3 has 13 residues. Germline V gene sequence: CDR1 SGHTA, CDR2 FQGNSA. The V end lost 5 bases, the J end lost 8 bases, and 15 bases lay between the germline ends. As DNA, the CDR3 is TGTGCCAGCAGCCCCCATGGGGAGGACGGCTACACCTTC. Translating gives CASSPHGEDGYTF.

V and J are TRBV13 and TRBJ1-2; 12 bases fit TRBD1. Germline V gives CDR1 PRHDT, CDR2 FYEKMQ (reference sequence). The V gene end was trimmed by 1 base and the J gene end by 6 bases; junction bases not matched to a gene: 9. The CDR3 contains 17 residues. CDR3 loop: CASSLVAGTGGRDGYTF. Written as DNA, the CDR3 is TGTGCCAGCAGCTTAGTGGCCGGGACAGGGGGCAGAGATGGCTACACCTTC.

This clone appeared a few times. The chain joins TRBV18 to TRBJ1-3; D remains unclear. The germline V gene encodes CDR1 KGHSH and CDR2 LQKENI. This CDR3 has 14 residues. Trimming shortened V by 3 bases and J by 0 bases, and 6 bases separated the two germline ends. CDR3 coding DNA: TGTGCCAGCTCACCCCCAGGCTCTGGAAACACCATATATTTT. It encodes CASSPPGSGNTIYF. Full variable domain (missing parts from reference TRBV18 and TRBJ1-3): NAGVMQNPRHLVRRRGQEARLRCSPMKGHSHVYWYRQLPEEGLKFMVYLQKENIIDESGMPKERFSAEFPKEGPSILRIQQVVRGDSAAYFCASSPPGSGNTIYFGEGSWLTVV.

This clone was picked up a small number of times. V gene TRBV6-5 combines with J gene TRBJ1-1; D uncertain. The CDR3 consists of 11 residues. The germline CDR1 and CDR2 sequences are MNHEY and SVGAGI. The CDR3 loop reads CASAENRRAFF. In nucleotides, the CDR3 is TGTGCATCGGCCGAGAACAGAAGGGCTTTCTTT.

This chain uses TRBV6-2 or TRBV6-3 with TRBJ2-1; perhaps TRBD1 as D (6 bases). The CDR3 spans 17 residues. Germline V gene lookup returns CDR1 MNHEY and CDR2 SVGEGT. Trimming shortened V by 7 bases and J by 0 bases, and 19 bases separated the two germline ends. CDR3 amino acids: CASNPDRIISSYNEQFF. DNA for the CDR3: TGTGCCAGCAACCCGGACAGAATAATAAGCTCCTACAATGAGCAGTTCTTC.

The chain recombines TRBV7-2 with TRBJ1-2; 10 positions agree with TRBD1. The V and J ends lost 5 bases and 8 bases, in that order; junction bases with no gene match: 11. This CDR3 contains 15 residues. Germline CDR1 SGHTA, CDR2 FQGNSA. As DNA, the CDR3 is TGTGCCAGCAGCCTCCCCCCGGGACAGGGGAGAGGCTACACCTTC. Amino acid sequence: CASSLPPGQGRGYTF.

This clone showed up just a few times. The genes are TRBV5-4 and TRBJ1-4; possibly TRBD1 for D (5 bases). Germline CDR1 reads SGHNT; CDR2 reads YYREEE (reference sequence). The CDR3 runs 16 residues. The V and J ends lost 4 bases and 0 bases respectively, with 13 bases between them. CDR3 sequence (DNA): TGTGCCAGCAGCGCCGACAGACAATCAACTAATGAAAAACTGTTTTTT. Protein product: CASSADRQSTNEKLFF.

The CDR3 sequence: CASSDGTSGYNEQFF. CDR3 sequence (DNA): TGCGCCAGCAGTGACGGGACTAGCGGATACAATGAGCAGTTCTTC. The chain joins TRBV10-1 to TRBJ2-1, with 11 bases identical to TRBD2. J gave up 4 bases and V 3 bases, and 2 bases lay outside the gene matches. The CDR3 covers 15 residues. Germline CDR1 and CDR2: WNHNN and SYGVQD (reference sequence).

CDR3 residues: CASSPPSEETQYF. In DNA, the CDR3 is TGTGCCAGCTCACCACCATCAGAAGAGACCCAGTACTTC. The gene calls are TRBV18 and TRBJ2-5, with D unresolved. Trimming removed 0 bases from V and 3 bases from J, with 5 bases in between. Germline V gives CDR1 KGHSH, CDR2 LQKENI. The CDR3 totals 13 residues.

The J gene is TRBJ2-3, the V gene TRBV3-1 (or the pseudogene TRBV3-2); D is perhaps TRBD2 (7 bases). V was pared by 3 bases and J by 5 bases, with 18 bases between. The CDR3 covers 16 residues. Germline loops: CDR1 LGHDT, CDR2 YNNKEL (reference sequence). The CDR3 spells CASSQLPAGARDTQYF. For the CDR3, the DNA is TGTGCCAGCAGCCAGCTCCCTGCGGGGGCCAGAGATACGCAGTATTTT.

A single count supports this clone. DNA for the CDR3: TGTGCCATCAGTGAGGGGCCCCAGGGCACGAACACCGGGGAGCTGTTTTTT. Protein: CAISEGPQGTNTGELFF. This chain uses TRBV10-3 with TRBJ2-2; a possible D gene is TRBD1 (5 bases). The germline V and J ends were trimmed by 2 bases and 0 bases, with 13 bases remaining between them. The CDR3 is 17 amino acids. CDR1 is ENHRY, CDR2 SYGVKD, per germline.

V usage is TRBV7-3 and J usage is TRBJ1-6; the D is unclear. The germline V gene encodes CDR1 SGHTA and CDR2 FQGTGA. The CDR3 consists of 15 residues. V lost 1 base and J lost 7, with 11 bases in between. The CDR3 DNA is TGTGCCAGCAGCTTAATGGCAGGCCCAAATTCACCCCTCCACTTT. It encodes CASSLMAGPNSPLHF.

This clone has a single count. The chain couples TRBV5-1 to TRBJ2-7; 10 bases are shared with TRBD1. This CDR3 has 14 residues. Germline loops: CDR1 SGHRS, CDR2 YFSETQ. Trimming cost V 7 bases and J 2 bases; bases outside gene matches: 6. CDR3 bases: TGCGCCAGCCAGCGGACAGGGGGGACCTACGAGCAGTACTTC. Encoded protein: CASQRTGGTYEQYF. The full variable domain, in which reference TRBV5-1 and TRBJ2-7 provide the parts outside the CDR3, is KAGVTQTPRYLIKTRGQQVTLSCSPISGHRSVSWYQQTPGQGLQFLFEYFSETQRNKGNFPGRFSGRQFSNSRSEMNVSTLELGDSALYLCASQRTGGTYEQYFGPGTRLTVT.

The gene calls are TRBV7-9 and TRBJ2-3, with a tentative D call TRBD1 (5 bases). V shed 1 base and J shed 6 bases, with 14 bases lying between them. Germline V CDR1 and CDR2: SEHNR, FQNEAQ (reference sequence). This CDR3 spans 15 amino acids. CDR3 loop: CASSLGLKHRDTQYF. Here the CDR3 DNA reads TGTGCCAGCAGCTTAGGTTTGAAACACAGGGATACGCAGTATTTT.

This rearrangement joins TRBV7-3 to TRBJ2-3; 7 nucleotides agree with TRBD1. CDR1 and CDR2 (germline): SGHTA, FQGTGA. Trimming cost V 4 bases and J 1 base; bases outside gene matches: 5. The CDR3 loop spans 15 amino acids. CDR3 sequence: CASSSKGQGTDTQYF. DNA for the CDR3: TGTGCCAGCAGCTCCAAAGGACAGGGCACAGATACGCAGTATTTT. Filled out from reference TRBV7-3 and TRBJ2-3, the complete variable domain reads GAGVSQTPSNKVTEKGKYVELRCDPISGHTALYWYRQSLGQGPEFLIYFQGTGAADDSGLPNDRFFAVRPEGSVSTLKIQRTERGDSAVYLCASSSKGQGTDTQYFGPGTRLTVL.